This TCR beta chain came from a study of OX40 agonist ivuxolimab in advanced cancers. Study-wide points: Partial responders at 0.1-3.0 mg/kg had among the lowest clonal expansion.

The CDR3 contains 14 residues. Germline lookup yields CDR1 SGHRS and CDR2 YFSETQ. V dropped 4 bases and J dropped 0 bases, with 10 bases sitting between them. The table came from immunoSEQ multiplex PCR; TCRdb's copy has only in-frame clones and leaves some out. Among over 65,000 clones listed, roughly 84% were seen once. Turning to this clone: The target antigen is unknown.

The chain carries TRBV5-1 and TRBJ1-1, with D possibly matching TRBD1 (5 bases). The sequencing here drew on CD4+ or CD8+ T cells sorted from blood, taken in a trial of the OX40 agonist ivuxolimab. This clonotype was obtained from an adult with an advanced solid tumor such as melanoma, head and neck, liver or kidney cancer. The CDR3 loop is CASSLLTVNTEAFF. The CDR3 region has the DNA TGCGCCAGCAGCCTACTGACAGTGAACACTGAAGCTTTCTTT.